These 14 T cell receptor beta chains were sequenced from one sample in a study of blood T cell repertoires in COVID-19. TCRdb's table, derived via immunoSEQ multiplex PCR, lists solely in-frame clones and lacks some. In the table there are under 35,000 clones, around 91% of which are singletons. The sequencing sample was made of peripheral blood. These receptors all come from a man aged 60-69 years with acute or convalescent COVID-19.

V and J are TRBV25-1 and TRBJ1-2, with 7 bases aligning to TRBD1. CDR3 size: 14 residues. V lost 3 bases, J lost 5 bases, and 6 bases stayed unmatched. The germline gives CDR1 MGHDK, CDR2 SYGVNS. The CDR3 DNA is TGTGCCAGCAGTGACGACAGGGTGTGGTATGGCTACACCTTC. The encoded protein is CASSDDRVWYGYTF.

The V call is TRBV18, the J call TRBJ2-2, with D tentatively TRBD2 (6 bases). The CDR3 length is 16 residues. V was pared by 3 bases and J by 0 bases, with 11 bases between. Germline V gives CDR1 KGHSH, CDR2 LQKENI. The CDR3 region has the DNA TGTGCCAGCTCACCCCTCGGGAGTTCGAACACCGGGGAGCTGTTTTTT. Its protein product is CASSPLGSSNTGELFF.

The chain combines TRBV7-9 with TRBJ2-3; 7 bases line up with TRBD2. From germline, CDR1 is SEHNR and CDR2 FQNEAQ (reference sequence). This CDR3 contains 15 residues. Trimming took 5 bases from V and 3 from J; bases not matched to a gene: 8. This chain's CDR3 is CASSRQAGLTDTQYF. The CDR3, as DNA: TGTGCCAGCAGCCGGCAAGCGGGATTAACAGATACGCAGTATTTT.

The chain has TRBV5-6 and TRBJ1-5, with 9 bases lining up with TRBD1. The junction had 1 base not matched to a gene; V was cut back by 0 bases and J by 3 bases. The CDR3 totals 15 residues. Germline V lookup: CDR1 SGHDT, CDR2 YYEEEE. The chain's CDR3 is CASSLGDRDNQPQHF. The CDR3 nucleotides read TGTGCCAGCAGCTTGGGGGACAGGGACAATCAGCCCCAGCATTTT.

The V gene is TRBV10-3, the J gene TRBJ2-7; 9 bases map to TRBD1. Germline CDR1 is ENHRY and CDR2 is SYGVKD. V was pared by 2 bases and J by 3 bases, with 5 bases of the junction left unmatched. The CDR3 totals 15 residues. The CDR3 DNA follows: TGTGCCATCAGTGAGGGACAGGGGATTCTCTACGAGCAGTACTTC. The encoded protein is CAISEGQGILYEQYF.

This clone was recorded only once. The chain couples TRBV29-1 to TRBJ1-3; no reliable D call. This CDR3 has 12 amino acids. Germline V gives CDR1 SQVTM, CDR2 ANQGSEA. V lost 6 bases and J lost 3, with 9 bases in between. The CDR3 sequence: CSVQYSGNTIYF. The CDR3 DNA reads as TGCAGCGTGCAGTACAGTGGAAACACCATATATTTT.

This chain connects TRBV19 to TRBJ1-1; D possibly corresponds to TRBD1 (5 bases). With 6 bases removed from V and 1 base from J, the gap between germline ends came to 9 bases. Germline V gives CDR1 LNHDA, CDR2 SQIVND (reference sequence). The CDR3 contains 13 residues. The CDR3 bases are TGTGCCAGTAGCCCTCAGGGGAACACTGAAGCTTTCTTT. It codes for CASSPQGNTEAFF.

The chain joins TRBV19 to TRBJ1-1; TRBD1 matches at 11 bases. CDR1 LNHDA and CDR2 SQIVND come from the germline V gene (reference sequence). The CDR3 consists of 14 residues. V lost 4 bases to trimming and J lost 4 bases; unmatched junction nucleotides: 2. The CDR3 here is CASSKDRGLTEAFF. The CDR3 DNA sequence: TGTGCCAGTAGTAAGGACAGGGGGCTCACTGAAGCTTTCTTT.

This clone was observed a single time. This chain uses TRBV7-3 with TRBJ2-1; 10 nucleotides line up with TRBD2. This CDR3 has 15 residues. Trimming cost V 5 bases and J 7 bases; bases outside gene matches: 8. The germline gives CDR1 SGHTA, CDR2 FQGTGA. The CDR3 is CASSASSGSGNEQFF. DNA of the CDR3: TGTGCCAGCAGCGCCTCTAGCGGGAGCGGGAATGAGCAGTTCTTC.

The V call is TRBV7-3, the J call TRBJ1-4; no clear D gene. The CDR3 loop spans 14 amino acids. Trimming stripped 0 bases from V and 4 bases from J, with 6 bases between. CDR1 is SGHTA, CDR2 FQGTGA, per germline. CDR3: CASSLTSVNEKLFF. The CDR3, as DNA: TGTGCCAGCAGCTTAACGTCGGTTAATGAAAAACTGTTTTTT. The entire variable domain, with the rest obtained from reference TRBV7-3 and TRBJ1-4, is as follows: GAGVSQTPSNKVTEKGKYVELRCDPISGHTALYWYRQSLGQGPEFLIYFQGTGAADDSGLPNDRFFAVRPEGSVSTLKIQRTERGDSAVYLCASSLTSVNEKLFFGSGTQLSVL.

CDR3 nucleotide sequence: TGTGCCAGCAGCCGCCTCCCAGATGGGCCTGGGGCCAACGTCCTGACTTTC. Its translation is CASSRLPDGPGANVLTF. This rearrangement joins TRBV3-1 (or the pseudogene TRBV3-2) to TRBJ2-6; D unresolved. Germline assignment: CDR1 LGHDT and CDR2 YNNKEL (reference sequence). CDR3 size: 17 residues. V was clipped by 4 bases and J by 2 bases, with 15 bases between them.

The V call is TRBV11-2, the J call TRBJ1-1, with TRBD1 as a possible D gene (6 bases). The CDR3 runs 15 residues. Trimming removed 5 bases at V and 0 bases at J, with 13 bases between. Per germline, CDR1 SGHAT and CDR2 FQNNGV. This chain's CDR3 is CASSPLGAMNTEAFF. DNA for the CDR3: TGTGCCAGCAGCCCTCTGGGGGCTATGAACACTGAAGCTTTCTTT.

This clone has more than one count but fewer than ten. The rearrangement uses TRBV5-5 and TRBJ2-7; D remains ambiguous. The CDR3 covers 12 residues. CDR1 is SGHKS, CDR2 YYEKEE, per germline (reference sequence). Trimming removed 4 bases from V and 3 bases from J, with 8 bases in between. CDR3 residues: CASSAAGYEQYF. In nucleotides, the CDR3 is TGTGCCAGCAGCGCAGCAGGCTACGAGCAGTACTTC.

The V gene is TRBV4-2, the J gene TRBJ1-6, with TRBD1 as a possible D gene (6 bases). The V gene's germline CDR1 is LGHNA and CDR2 YNFKEQ. With 0 bases removed from V and 8 bases from J, the gap between germline ends came to 11 bases. This CDR3 region has 15 residues. The CDR3 region has the DNA TGTGCCAGCAGCCAAGAGGGGGGGCAGGATTCACCCCTCCACTTT. Translating gives CASSQEGGQDSPLHF.